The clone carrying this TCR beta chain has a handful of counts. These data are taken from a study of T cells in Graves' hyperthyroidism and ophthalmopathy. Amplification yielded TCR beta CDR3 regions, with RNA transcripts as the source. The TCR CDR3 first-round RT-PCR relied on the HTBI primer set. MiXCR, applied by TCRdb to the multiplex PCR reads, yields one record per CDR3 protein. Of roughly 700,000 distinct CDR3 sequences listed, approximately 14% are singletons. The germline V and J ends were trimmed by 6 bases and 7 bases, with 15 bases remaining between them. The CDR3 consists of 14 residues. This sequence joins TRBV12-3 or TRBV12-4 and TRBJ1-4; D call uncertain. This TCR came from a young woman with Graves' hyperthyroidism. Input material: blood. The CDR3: CASRREALGEKLFF. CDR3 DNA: TGTGCCAGCAGAAGAGAAGCTCTCGGTGAAAAACTGTTTTTT.